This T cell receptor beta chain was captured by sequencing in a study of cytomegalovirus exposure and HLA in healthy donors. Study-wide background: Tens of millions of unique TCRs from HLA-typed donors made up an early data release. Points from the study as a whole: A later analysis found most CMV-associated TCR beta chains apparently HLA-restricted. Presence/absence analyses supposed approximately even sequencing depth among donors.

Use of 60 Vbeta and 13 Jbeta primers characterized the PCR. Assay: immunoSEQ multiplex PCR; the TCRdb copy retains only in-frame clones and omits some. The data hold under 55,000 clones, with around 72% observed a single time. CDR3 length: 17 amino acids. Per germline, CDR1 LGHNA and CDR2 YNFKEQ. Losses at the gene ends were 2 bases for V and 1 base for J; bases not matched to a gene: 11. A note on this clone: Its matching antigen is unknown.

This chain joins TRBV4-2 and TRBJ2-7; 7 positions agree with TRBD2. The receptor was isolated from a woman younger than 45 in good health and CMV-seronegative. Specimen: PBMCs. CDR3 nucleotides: TGTGCCAGCAGCCAACCTCAGACCGGGACTACATCCTACGAGCAGTACTTC. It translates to CASSQPQTGTTSYEQYF.